These 21 T cell receptor beta chains were all obtained from the same sample, sequenced in a study of spatial heterogeneity in lung cancer. Study-wide findings and caveats: Counts of expanded alpha and beta TCRs within tumors tracked the tumor nonsynonymous mutation count.

TCRdb redid the calling of the 5' RACE reads with MiXCR, one entry per CDR3 protein. This sample has about 100,000 distinct CDR3 sequences, with about 4.4% found just once. Time point here: sample taken at primary tumor resection. Their cognate antigens are unknown. Source: lung tumor tissue, taken at surgery. These receptors originate from a male donor with early-stage non-small cell lung cancer.

Of note for this clonotype: One base away lies a much larger clone, so this may be a sequencing read error. The chain employs TRBV7-6 and TRBJ2-3, with a tentative D call TRBD1 (5 bases). Trimming shortened V by 2 bases and J by 4 bases, and 13 bases separated the two germline ends. Germline lookup yields CDR1 SGHVS and CDR2 FNYEAQ. This CDR3 is 15 amino acids long. The CDR3 spells CASSLFRAAADTQYF. The CDR3 DNA sequence: TGTGCCAGCAGCTTATTCAGGGCCGCCGCAGATACGCAGTATTTT.

This clonotype occurred many times. The chain combines TRBV5-1 with TRBJ2-7; weak D call: TRBD2 (6 bases). CDR1 and CDR2 (germline): SGHRS, YFSETQ. Trimming removed 3 bases at V and 3 bases at J, with 13 bases between. The CDR3 contains 14 residues. This chain's CDR3 is CASSSRDGSYEQYF. CDR3 nucleotide sequence: TGCGCCAGCAGCTCACGGGACGGGAGCTACGAGCAGTACTTC.

This clonotype was recorded at least ten times. V is TRBV3-1 and J is TRBJ2-1; 9 bases are shared with TRBD1. This CDR3 comprises 16 residues. Germline-derived CDR1 and CDR2 are LGHDT and YNNKEL (reference sequence). The V gene end was trimmed by 1 base and the J gene end by 8 bases; junction bases not matched to a gene: 9. The CDR3 region has the DNA TGTGCCAGCAGCCAAGCTCCGGGACAGGGACGGGATGAGCAGTTCTTC. It translates to CASSQAPGQGRDEQFF.

Many counts were recorded for this clonotype. The chain links TRBV6-6 to TRBJ1-5, with TRBD1 identical over 9 bases. Germline V CDR1 and CDR2: MNHNY, SVGAGI (reference sequence). The CDR3 is 14 residues long. The trim removed 6 bases at V and 7 bases at J, leaving 7 bases unmatched. The DNA for the CDR3 is TGTGCCAGCAGAGTTACAGGGGGCGGCCAGCCCCAGCATTTT. Encoded protein: CASRVTGGGQPQHF.

There are many counts of this clonotype. The J gene is TRBJ2-1, the V gene TRBV9, with TRBD2 matching 7 bases. The germline V gene encodes CDR1 SGDLS and CDR2 YYNGEE. This CDR3 has 16 amino acids. The ends lost 5 bases at V and 8 bases at J; junction bases unmatched: 16. The CDR3 protein is CASSPRGGDNSDEQFF. The CDR3, as DNA: TGTGCCAGCAGTCCCCGGGGAGGGGATAATAGTGATGAGCAGTTCTTC.

Ten or more counts support this clonotype. The chain employs TRBV12-3 or TRBV12-4 and TRBJ2-1; 7 bases agree with TRBD2. V shed 5 bases, J shed 1 base, and the junction held 5 bases outside the gene matches. This CDR3 comprises 15 residues. The CDR3 DNA reads TGTGCCAGCAGTCCCCCGGGAGGTTCCTACAATGAGCAGTTCTTC. It encodes CASSPPGGSYNEQFF.

The genes are TRBV10-2 and TRBJ2-5; TRBD2 matches at 7 bases. CDR1 is WSHSY, CDR2 SAAADI, per germline. The CDR3 runs to 17 residues. Trimming took 0 bases from V and 3 from J; bases not matched to a gene: 10. The CDR3 DNA reads as TGCGCCAGCAGTGAGTCGCCGGCTAGCGGAACAAAAGAGACCCAGTACTTC. This translates into CASSESPASGTKETQYF.

This clonotype has a handful of counts. This chain joins TRBV27 and TRBJ2-7; a possible D gene is TRBD2 (5 bases). V lost 2 bases and J lost 3, with 11 bases in between. Looked up from germline, CDR1 is MNHEY and CDR2 is SMNVEV (reference sequence). This CDR3 contains 14 residues. The CDR3 region has the DNA TGTGCCAGCAGTTTAGGGCGGGCACACTACGAGCAGTACTTC. This codes for CASSLGRAHYEQYF.

This clonotype has more than one count but fewer than ten. For the CDR3, the DNA is TGTGCCAGCAGCCATACTAGCGGGAGGGCCCGGGTAGAGCAGTTCTTC. It encodes CASSHTSGRARVEQFF. The genes are TRBV7-9 and TRBJ2-1; TRBD2 matches at 13 bases. The junction had 11 bases not matched to a gene; V was cut back by 5 bases and J by 10 bases. The germline CDR1 and CDR2 sequences are SEHNR and FQNEAQ (reference sequence). The CDR3 is 16 residues long.

This clonotype was seen many times. The chain employs TRBV12-3 or TRBV12-4 and TRBJ1-1; tentatively, D is TRBD1 (6 bases). Trimming left V 5 bases short and J 1 base short, with 11 bases between. The CDR3 covers 14 residues. The CDR3 nucleotides are TGTGCCAGCAGTACAGGGTGGTCGAACACTGAAGCTTTCTTT. Amino acids: CASSTGWSNTEAFF.

In this sample, this clonotype turned up a few times. V usage is TRBV27 and J usage is TRBJ2-3; no clear D. Between the trimmed V and J ends, which lost 4 bases and 0 bases, there was a span of 5 bases. CDR1 and CDR2 (germline): MNHEY, SMNVEV (reference sequence). CDR3 size: 13 residues. In DNA form, the CDR3 reads TGTGCCAGCAGTTACCTAAGCACAGATACGCAGTATTTT. This translates into CASSYLSTDTQYF.

Many counts were recorded for this clonotype. This chain joins TRBV20-1 and TRBJ2-3; 7 bases fit TRBD2. There are 15 residues in the CDR3. CDR1 is DFQATT, CDR2 SNEGSKA, per germline (reference sequence). The CDR3, as DNA: TGCAGCCTTCAGAGGCCCCGGGGGGACACAGATACGCAGTATTTT. Amino acid sequence: CSLQRPRGDTDTQYF.

This clonotype was seen at least ten times. The chain uses TRBV27 and TRBJ2-7, with 11 bases aligning to TRBD2. V lost 5 bases and J lost 2; bases outside the gene matches: 2. Per the germline V gene, CDR1 is MNHEY and CDR2 is SMNVEV (reference sequence). There are 14 residues in the CDR3. CDR3 DNA: TGTGCCAGCAGTCGACTAGCGGGGACCTACGAGCAGTACTTC. Translating it yields CASSRLAGTYEQYF.

At least ten counts were recorded for this clonotype. The chain carries TRBV12-3 or TRBV12-4 and TRBJ1-5; D unresolved. The CDR3 is 14 residues long. V shed 1 base and J shed 2 bases, with 6 bases lying between them. The CDR3 reads CASSLEDGNQPQHF. CDR3 in DNA: TGTGCCAGCAGTTTAGAGGACGGCAATCAGCCCCAGCATTTT.

This clonotype was recorded many times. The chain is built from TRBV15 and TRBJ1-2; D remains ambiguous. V was pared by 1 base and J by 2 bases, with 11 bases between. In germline, CDR1 is LNHNV, CDR2 YYDKDF (reference sequence). The CDR3 covers 15 residues. As DNA, the CDR3 is TGTGCCACCAGCAGAGGGAGTGCTGACAACTATGGCTACACCTTC. It yields the protein CATSRGSADNYGYTF.

This clonotype was observed at least ten times. The J gene is TRBJ1-4, the V gene TRBV28; unclear D gene. CDR1 MDHEN and CDR2 SYDVKM come from the germline V gene. V was shortened by 5 bases and J by 0 bases, with 4 bases between the two germline ends. The CDR3 is 13 residues long. The DNA for the CDR3 is TGTGCCAGCAGTCCACCAACTAATGAAAAACTGTTTTTT. Its protein product is CASSPPTNEKLFF. The full variable domain, its missing parts supplied by reference TRBV28 and TRBJ1-4, is DVKVTQSSRYLVKRTGEKVFLECVQDMDHENMFWYRQDPGLGLRLIYFSYDVKMKEKGDIPEGYSVSREKKERFSLILESASTNQTSMYLCASSPPTNEKLFFGSGTQLSVL.

V usage is TRBV20-1 and J usage is TRBJ1-1, with a possible D match to TRBD1 (5 bases). CDR3 length equals 13 residues. V dropped 3 bases and J dropped 3 bases, with 11 bases sitting between them. CDR1 and CDR2 (germline): DFQATT, SNEGSKA (reference sequence). The CDR3 DNA reads TGCAGTGCTAGGGGGAGGGGTCACACTGAAGCTTTCTTT. It specifies CSARGRGHTEAFF.

This clonotype was counted many times. The rearrangement uses TRBV28 and TRBJ1-1; D is unclear. CDR1 is MDHEN and CDR2 is SYDVKM in the germline V gene. V lost 6 bases, J lost 7 bases, and 12 bases lay in between. The length of the CDR3 is 12 residues. As DNA, the CDR3 is TGTGCCAGCAGCACCGCCCTTAGTGAAGCTTTCTTT. This encodes CASSTALSEAFF. Full variable domain (rest looked up from reference TRBV28 and TRBJ1-1): DVKVTQSSRYLVKRTGEKVFLECVQDMDHENMFWYRQDPGLGLRLIYFSYDVKMKEKGDIPEGYSVSREKKERFSLILESASTNQTSMYLCASSTALSEAFFGQGTRLTVV.

This clonotype has ten or more counts. The gene calls are TRBV6-6 and TRBJ1-5; unclear D gene. The CDR3 has 18 amino acids. Germline loops: CDR1 MNHNY, CDR2 SVGAGI (reference sequence). V was shortened by 4 bases and J by 11 bases, with 30 bases between the two germline ends. The DNA for the CDR3 is TGTGCCAGCAGTTTGGGCAGACCAACCTATAGCAATCATAAGGCCCAGCATTTT. The encoded protein is CASSLGRPTYSNHKAQHF.

This clonotype was counted between two and nine times. The J gene is TRBJ1-5, the V gene TRBV20-1; D perhaps matches TRBD1 (6 bases). Trimming removed 1 base at V and 6 bases at J, with 16 bases between. The CDR3 sequence is 15 residues long. In germline, CDR1 is DFQATT, CDR2 SNEGSKA (reference sequence). The DNA for the CDR3 is TGCAGTGCTAGAGCCCCCACAGGGAAGGGTCAGCCCCAGCATTTT. Translation: CSARAPTGKGQPQHF.

This clonotype was detected ten times or more. The genes are TRBV10-3 and TRBJ2-1; weak D call: TRBD1 (5 bases). The CDR3 is made up of 15 amino acids. Trimming removed 0 bases from V and 7 bases from J, with 13 bases in between. From germline, CDR1 is ENHRY and CDR2 SYGVKD. The CDR3 sequence is CAISESGQGFNEQFF. DNA for the CDR3: TGTGCCATCAGTGAGTCGGGGCAGGGCTTTAATGAGCAGTTCTTC.